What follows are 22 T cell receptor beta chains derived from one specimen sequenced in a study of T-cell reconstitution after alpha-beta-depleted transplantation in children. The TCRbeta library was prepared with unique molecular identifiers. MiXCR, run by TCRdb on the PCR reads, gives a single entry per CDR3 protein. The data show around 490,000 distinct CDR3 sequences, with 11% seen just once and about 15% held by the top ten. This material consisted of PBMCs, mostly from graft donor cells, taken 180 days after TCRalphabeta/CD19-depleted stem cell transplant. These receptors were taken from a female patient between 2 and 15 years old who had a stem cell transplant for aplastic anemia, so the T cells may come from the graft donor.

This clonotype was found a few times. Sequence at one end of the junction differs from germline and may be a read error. The CDR3 DNA is TGTGCCAGCAGAGGACAGTCCCGCCTTAATGCACCCCTCCACTTT. Encoded protein: CASRGQSRLNAPLHF. The V gene is TRBV27, the J gene TRBJ1-6; possible D gene TRBD1, 6 bases. The CDR3 sequence is 15 residues long. Germline V gives CDR1 MNHEY, CDR2 SMNVEV (reference sequence).

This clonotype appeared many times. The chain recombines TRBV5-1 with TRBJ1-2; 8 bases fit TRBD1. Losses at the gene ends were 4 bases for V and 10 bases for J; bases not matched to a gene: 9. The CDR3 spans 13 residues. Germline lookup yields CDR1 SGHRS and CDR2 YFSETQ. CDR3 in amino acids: CASSLGQGPDYTF. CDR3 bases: TGCGCCAGCAGCCTCGGACAGGGTCCGGACTACACCTTC.

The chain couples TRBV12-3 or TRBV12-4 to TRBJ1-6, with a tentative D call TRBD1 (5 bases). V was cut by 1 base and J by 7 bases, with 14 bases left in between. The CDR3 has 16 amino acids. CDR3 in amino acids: CASSLGGPGTNSPLHF. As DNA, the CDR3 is TGTGCCAGCAGTTTAGGGGGCCCCGGAACCAATTCACCCCTCCACTTT.

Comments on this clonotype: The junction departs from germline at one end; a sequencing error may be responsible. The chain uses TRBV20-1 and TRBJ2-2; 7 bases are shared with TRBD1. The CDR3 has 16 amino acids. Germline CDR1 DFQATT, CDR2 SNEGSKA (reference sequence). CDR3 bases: TGCAGTGCTAGAGCCGCTAGAGGGGGCAGCGCCGGGGTGCTGTTTTTT. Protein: CSARAARGGSAGVLFF.

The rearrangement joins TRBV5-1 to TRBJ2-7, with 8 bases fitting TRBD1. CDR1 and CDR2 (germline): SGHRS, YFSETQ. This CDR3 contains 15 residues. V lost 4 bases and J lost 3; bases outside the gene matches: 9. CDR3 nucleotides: TGCGCCAGCAGCCATGGACAGGGAGTAAACTACGAGCAGTACTTC. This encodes CASSHGQGVNYEQYF.

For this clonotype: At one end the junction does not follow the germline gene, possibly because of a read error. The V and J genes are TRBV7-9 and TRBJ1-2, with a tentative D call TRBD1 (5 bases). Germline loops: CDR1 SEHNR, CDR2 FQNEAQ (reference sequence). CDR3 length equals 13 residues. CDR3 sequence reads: CASRLGENYGYTF. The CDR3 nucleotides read TGTGCCAGCAGGTTAGGGGAGAACTATGGCTACACCTTC.

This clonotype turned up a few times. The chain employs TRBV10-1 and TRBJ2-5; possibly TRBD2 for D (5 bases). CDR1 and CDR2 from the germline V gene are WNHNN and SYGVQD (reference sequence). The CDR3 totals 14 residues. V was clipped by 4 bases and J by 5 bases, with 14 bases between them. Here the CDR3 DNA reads TGCGCCAGCAGTGCAGGAGGACCTCGGGAGACCCAGTACTTC. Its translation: CASSAGGPRETQYF.

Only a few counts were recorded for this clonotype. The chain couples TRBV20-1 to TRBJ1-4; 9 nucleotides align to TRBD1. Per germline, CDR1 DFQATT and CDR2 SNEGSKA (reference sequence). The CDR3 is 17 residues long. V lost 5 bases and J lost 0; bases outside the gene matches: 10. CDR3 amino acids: CSAPKDRGRATNEKLFF. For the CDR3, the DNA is TGCAGTGCTCCCAAGGACAGGGGAAGAGCAACTAATGAAAAACTGTTTTTT.

The CDR3 bases are TGTGCCAGCAGTTACCAGGGGGGTGGAGATACGCAGTATTTT. Its translation: CASSYQGGGDTQYF. The genes are TRBV6-5 and TRBJ2-3, with D possibly being TRBD1 (7 bases). Germline CDR1 MNHEY, CDR2 SVGAGI. Between the trimmed V and J ends, which lost 2 bases and 5 bases, there was a span of 11 bases. This CDR3 is 14 amino acids long.

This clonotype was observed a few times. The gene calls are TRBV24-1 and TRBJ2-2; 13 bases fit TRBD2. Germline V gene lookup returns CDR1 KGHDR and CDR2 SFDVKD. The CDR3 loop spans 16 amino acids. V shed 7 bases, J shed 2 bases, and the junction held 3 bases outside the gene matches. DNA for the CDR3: TGTGCCACCAGAGGACTAGCGGGAGCTAACACCGGGGAGCTGTTTTTT. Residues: CATRGLAGANTGELFF.

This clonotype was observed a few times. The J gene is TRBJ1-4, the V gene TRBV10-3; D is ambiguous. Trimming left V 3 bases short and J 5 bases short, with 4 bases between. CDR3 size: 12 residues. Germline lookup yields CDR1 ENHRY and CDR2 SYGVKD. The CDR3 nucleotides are TGTGCCATCAGTGATGAGAATGAAAAACTGTTTTTT. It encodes CAISDENEKLFF.

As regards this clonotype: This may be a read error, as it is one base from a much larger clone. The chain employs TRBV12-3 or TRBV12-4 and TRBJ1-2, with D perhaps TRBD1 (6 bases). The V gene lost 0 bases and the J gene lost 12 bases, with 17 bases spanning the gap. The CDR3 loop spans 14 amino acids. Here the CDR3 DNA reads TGTGCCAGCAGTTTAGCGGGGGGGCCTCCCCGCGACACCTTC. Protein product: CASSLAGGPPRDTF.

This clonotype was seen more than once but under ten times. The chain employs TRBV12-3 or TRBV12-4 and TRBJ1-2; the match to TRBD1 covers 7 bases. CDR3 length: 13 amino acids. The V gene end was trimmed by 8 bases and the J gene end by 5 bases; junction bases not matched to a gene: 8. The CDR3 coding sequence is TGTGCCAGCCCAGGGGGGGGCGGGTATGGCTACACCTTC. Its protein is CASPGGGGYGYTF.

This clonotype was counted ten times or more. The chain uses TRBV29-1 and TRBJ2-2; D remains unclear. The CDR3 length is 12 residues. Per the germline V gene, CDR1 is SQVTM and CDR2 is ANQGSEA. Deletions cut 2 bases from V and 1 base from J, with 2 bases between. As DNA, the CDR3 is TGCAGCGTTGAAAAGAACACCGGGGAGCTGTTTTTT. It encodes CSVEKNTGELFF.

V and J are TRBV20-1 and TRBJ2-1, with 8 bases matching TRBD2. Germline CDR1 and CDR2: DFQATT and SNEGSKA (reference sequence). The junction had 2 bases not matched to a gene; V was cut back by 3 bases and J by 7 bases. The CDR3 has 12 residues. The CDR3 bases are TGCAGTGCTAGCGGGAGGGGAAATGAGCAGTTCTTC. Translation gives CSASGRGNEQFF.

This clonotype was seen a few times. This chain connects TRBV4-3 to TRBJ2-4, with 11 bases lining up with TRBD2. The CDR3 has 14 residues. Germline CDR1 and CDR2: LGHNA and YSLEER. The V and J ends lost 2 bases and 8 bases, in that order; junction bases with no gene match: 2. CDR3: CASSQIAGGDIQYF. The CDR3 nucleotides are TGCGCCAGCAGCCAAATAGCGGGAGGGGACATTCAGTACTTC.

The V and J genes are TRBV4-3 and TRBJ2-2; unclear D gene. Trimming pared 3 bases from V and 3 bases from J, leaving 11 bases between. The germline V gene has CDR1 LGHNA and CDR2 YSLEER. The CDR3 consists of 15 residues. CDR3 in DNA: TGCGCCAGCAGCCAGGCGACCCGGGACACCGGGGAGCTGTTTTTT. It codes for CASSQATRDTGELFF.

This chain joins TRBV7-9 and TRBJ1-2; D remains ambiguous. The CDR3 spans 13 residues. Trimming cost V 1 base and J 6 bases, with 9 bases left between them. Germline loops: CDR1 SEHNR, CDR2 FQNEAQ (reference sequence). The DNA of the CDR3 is TGTGCCAGCAGCTTAGTTGGCGGGGATGGCTACACCTTC. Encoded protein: CASSLVGGDGYTF.

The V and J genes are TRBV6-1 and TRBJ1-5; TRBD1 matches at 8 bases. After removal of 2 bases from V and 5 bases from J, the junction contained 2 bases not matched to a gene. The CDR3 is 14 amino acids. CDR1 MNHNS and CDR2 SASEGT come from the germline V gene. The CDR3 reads CASSETGGYQPQHF. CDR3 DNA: TGTGCCAGCAGTGAAACAGGGGGGTATCAGCCCCAGCATTTT.

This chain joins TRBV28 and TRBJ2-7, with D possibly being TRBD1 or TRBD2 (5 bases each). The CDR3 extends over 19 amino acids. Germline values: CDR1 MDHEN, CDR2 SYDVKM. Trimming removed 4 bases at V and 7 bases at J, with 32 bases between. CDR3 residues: CASSSRLGTRARGEREQYV. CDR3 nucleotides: TGTGCCAGCAGTTCTCGACTCGGGACCCGAGCCCGGGGCGAAAGGGAGCAGTACGTC.

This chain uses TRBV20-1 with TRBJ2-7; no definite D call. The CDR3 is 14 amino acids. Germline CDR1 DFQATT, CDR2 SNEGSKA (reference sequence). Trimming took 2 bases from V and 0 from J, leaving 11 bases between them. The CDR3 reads CSARLAPSSYEQYF. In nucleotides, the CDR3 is TGCAGTGCTAGATTAGCTCCGTCCTCCTACGAGCAGTACTTC.

CDR3 sequence (DNA): TGCAGTGCTAGATCCGACACGGCCCGTGAGCAGTTCTTC. Encoded protein: CSARSDTAREQFF. The chain carries TRBV20-1 and TRBJ2-1; no clear D. V lost 2 bases to trimming and J lost 9 bases, with 14 bases between them. CDR1 and CDR2 (germline): DFQATT, SNEGSKA (reference sequence). CDR3 length: 13 residues.